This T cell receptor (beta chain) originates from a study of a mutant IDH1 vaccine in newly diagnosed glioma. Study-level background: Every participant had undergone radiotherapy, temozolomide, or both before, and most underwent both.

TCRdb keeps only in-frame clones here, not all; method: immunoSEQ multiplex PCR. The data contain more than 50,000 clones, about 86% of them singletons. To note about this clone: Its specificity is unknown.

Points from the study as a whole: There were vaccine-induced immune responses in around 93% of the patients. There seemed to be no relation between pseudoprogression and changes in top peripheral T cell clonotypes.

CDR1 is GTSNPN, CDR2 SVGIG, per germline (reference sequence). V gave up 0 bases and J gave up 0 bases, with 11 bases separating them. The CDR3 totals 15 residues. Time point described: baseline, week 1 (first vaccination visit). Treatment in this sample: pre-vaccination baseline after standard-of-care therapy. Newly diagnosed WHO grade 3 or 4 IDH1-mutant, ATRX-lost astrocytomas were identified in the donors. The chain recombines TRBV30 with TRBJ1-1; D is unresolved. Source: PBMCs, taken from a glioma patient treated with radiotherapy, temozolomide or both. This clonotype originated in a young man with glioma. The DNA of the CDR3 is TGTGCCTGGAGTGTACAGATTTGGATGAACACTGAAGCTTTCTTT. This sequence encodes CAWSVQIWMNTEAFF. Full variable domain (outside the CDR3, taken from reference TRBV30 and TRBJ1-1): SQTIHQWPATLVQPVGSPLSLECTVEGTSNPNLYWYRQAAGRGLQLLFYSVGIGQISSEVPQNLSASRPQDRQFILSSKKLLLSDSGFYLCAWSVQIWMNTEAFFGQGTRLTVV.